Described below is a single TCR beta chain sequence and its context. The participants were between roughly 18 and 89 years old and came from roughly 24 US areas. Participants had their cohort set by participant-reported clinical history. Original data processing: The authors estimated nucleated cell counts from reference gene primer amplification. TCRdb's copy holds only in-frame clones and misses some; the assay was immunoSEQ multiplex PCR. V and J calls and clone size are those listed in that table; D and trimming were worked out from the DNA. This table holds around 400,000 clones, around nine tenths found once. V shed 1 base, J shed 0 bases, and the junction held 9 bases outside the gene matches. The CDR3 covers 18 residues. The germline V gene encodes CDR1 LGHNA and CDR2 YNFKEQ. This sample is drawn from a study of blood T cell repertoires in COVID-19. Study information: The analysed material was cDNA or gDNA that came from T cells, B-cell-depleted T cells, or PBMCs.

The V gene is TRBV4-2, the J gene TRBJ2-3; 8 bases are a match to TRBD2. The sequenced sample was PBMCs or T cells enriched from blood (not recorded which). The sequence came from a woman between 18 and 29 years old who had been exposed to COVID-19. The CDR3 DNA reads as TGTGCCAGCAGCCAAGGGGGCGGGGGGACTTCTAGCACAGATACGCAGTATTTT. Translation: CASSQGGGGTSSTDTQYF.